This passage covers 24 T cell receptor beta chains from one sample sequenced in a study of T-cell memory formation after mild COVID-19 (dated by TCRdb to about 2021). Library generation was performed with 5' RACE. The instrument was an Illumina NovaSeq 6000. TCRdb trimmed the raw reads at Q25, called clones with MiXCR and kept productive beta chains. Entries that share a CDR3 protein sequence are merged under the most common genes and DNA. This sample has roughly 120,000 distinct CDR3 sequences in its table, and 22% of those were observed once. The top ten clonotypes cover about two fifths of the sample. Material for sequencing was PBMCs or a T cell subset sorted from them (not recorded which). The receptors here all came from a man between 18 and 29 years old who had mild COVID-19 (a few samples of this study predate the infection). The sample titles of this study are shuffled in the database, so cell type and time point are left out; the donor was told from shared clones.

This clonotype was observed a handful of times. The CDR3 DNA reads TGTGCCAGCAGTTACGGGGGGGCCCCCTACGAGCAGTACTTC. Amino acid sequence: CASSYGGAPYEQYF. The J gene is TRBJ2-7, the V gene TRBV6-5; TRBD2 is a possible D gene (7 bases). V lost 2 bases and J 2 bases, leaving 10 bases between the germline ends. This CDR3 is built from 14 residues. Germline V gene data show CDR1 as MNHEY and CDR2 as SVGAGI.

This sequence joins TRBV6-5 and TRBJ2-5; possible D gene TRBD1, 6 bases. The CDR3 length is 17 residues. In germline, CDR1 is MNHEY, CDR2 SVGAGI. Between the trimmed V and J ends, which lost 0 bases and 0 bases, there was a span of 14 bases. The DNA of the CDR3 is TGTGCCAGCAGTTACTCTTATTTGCGGACAGACCAAGAGACCCAGTACTTC. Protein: CASSYSYLRTDQETQYF.

CDR3: CASSFRGASYNEQFF. CDR3 DNA: TGTGCCAGCAGTTTCCGGGGGGCCTCCTACAATGAGCAGTTCTTC. The chain carries TRBV6-5 and TRBJ2-1; perhaps TRBD2 as D (7 bases). This CDR3 spans 15 amino acids. Trimming left V 4 bases short and J 0 bases short, with 10 bases between. Germline V gene data show CDR1 as MNHEY and CDR2 as SVGAGI.

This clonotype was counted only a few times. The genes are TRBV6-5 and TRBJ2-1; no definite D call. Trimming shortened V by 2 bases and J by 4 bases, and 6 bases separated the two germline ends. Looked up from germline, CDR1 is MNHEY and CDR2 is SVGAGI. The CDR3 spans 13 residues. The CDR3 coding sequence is TGTGCCAGCAGTTACAGCGATTACAATGAGCAGTTCTTC. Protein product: CASSYSDYNEQFF.

The CDR3 DNA follows: TGTGCCAGCAGTTTACGAGGAGGTGGCTACACCTTC. Protein product: CASSLRGGGYTF. The rearrangement joins TRBV6-5 to TRBJ1-2; the D is unclear. Trimming pared 4 bases from V and 7 bases from J, leaving 10 bases between. The CDR3 spans 12 residues. Per the germline V gene, CDR1 is MNHEY and CDR2 is SVGAGI.

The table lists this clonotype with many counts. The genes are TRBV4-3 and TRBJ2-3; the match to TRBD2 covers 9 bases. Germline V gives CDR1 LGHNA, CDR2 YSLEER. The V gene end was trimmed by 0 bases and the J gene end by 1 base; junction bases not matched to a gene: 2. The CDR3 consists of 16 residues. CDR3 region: CASSQDPSGGTDTQYF. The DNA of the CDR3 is TGCGCCAGCAGCCAAGATCCTAGCGGGGGCACAGATACGCAGTATTTT.

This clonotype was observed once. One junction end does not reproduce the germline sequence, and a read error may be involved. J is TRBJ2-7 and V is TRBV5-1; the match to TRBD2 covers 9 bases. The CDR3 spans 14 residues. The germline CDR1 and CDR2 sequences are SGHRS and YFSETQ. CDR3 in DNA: TGCGCCAGAAGCTTAAGCGGGGGGACCTACGAGCAGTACTTC. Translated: CARSLSGGTYEQYF.

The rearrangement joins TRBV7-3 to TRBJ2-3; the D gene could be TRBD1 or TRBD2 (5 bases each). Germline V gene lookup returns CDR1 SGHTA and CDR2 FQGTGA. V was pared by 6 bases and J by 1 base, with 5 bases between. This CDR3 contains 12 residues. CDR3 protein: CASRGGTDTQYF. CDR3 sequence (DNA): TGTGCCAGCAGGGGGGGCACAGATACGCAGTATTTT.

CDR3 in DNA: TGTGCCAGCAGTATGACCGGACAGGGTAGGAATGAGCAGTTCTTC. Its protein product is CASSMTGQGRNEQFF. The chain couples TRBV12-3 or TRBV12-4 to TRBJ2-1; 8 bases agree with TRBD1. Losses at the gene ends were 5 bases for V and 7 bases for J; bases not matched to a gene: 10. The length of the CDR3 is 15 residues.

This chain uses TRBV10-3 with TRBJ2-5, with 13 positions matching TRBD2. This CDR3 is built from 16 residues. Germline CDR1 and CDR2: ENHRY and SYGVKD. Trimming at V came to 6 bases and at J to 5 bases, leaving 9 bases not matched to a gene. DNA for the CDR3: TGTGCCATCAGCCCACTAGCGGGGGGGAACGGGGAGACCCAGTACTTC. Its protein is CAISPLAGGNGETQYF.

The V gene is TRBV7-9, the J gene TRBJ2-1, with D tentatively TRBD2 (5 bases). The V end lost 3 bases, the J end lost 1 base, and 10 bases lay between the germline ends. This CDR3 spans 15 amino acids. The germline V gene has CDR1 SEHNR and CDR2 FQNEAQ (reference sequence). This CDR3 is CASSLDSGSYNEQFF. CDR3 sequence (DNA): TGTGCCAGCAGCTTGGATTCGGGGTCCTACAATGAGCAGTTCTTC.

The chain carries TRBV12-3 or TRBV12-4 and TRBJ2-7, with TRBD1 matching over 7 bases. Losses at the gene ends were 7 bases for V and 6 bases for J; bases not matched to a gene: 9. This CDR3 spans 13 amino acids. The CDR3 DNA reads TGTGCCAGCACCGCCACAGGGGCTGGCGAGCAGTACGTC. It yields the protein CASTATGAGEQYV.

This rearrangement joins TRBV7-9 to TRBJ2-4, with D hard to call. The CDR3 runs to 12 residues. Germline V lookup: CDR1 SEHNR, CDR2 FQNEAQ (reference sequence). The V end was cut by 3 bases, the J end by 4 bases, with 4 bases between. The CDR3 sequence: CASSFGKNIQYF. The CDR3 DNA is TGTGCCAGCAGCTTCGGGAAAAACATTCAGTACTTC.

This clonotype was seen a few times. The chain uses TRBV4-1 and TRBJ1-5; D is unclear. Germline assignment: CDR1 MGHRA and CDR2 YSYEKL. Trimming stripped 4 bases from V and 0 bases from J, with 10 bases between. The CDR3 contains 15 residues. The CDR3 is CASSLSVVSNQPQHF. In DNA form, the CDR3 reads TGCGCCAGCAGCCTTTCCGTCGTTAGCAATCAGCCCCAGCATTTT.

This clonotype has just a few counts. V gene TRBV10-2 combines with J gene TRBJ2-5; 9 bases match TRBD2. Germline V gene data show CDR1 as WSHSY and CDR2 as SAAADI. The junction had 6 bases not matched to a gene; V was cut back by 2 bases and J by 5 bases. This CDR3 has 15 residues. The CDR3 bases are TGCGCCAGCAGTGAGGGGACTAGCATTCGGGAGACCCAGTACTTC. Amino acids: CASSEGTSIRETQYF.

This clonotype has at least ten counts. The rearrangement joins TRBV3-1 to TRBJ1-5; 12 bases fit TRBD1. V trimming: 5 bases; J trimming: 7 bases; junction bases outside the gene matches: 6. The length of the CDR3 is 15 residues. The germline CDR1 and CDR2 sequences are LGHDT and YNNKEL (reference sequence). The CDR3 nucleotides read TGTGCCAGCAGCTGGGGACAGGGGGCGAGGCAGCCCCAGCATTTT. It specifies CASSWGQGARQPQHF.

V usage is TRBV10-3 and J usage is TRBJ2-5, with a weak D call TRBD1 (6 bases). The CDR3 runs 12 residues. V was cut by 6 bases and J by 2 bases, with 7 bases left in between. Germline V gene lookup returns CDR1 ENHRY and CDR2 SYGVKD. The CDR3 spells CAIRGQQETQYF. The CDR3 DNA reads TGTGCCATCAGGGGACAACAAGAGACCCAGTACTTC.

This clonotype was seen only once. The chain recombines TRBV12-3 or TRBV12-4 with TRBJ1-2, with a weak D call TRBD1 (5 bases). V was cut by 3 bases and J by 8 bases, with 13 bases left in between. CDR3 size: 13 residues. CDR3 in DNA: TGTGCCAGCAGTTTGCAAGGGGCCCTGGGCTACACCTTC. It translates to CASSLQGALGYTF.

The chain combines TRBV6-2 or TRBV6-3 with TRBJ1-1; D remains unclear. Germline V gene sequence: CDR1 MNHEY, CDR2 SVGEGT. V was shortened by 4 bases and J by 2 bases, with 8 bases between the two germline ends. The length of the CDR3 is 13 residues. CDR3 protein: CASSWLKNTEAFF. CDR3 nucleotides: TGTGCCAGCAGTTGGCTCAAAAACACTGAAGCTTTCTTT.

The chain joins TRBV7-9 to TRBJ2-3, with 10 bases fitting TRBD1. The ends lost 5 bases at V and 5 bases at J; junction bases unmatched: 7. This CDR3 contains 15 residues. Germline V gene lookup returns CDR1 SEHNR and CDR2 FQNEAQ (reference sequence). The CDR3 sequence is CASSPPDRGRDTQYF. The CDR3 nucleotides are TGTGCCAGCAGCCCGCCCGACAGGGGGCGAGATACGCAGTATTTT.

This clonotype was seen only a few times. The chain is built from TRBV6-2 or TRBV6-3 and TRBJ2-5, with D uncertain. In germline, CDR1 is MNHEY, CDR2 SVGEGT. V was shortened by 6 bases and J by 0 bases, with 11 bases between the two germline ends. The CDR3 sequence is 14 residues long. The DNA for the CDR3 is TGTGCCAGCAGCCCCCAGGACCACCAAGAGACCCAGTACTTC. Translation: CASSPQDHQETQYF.

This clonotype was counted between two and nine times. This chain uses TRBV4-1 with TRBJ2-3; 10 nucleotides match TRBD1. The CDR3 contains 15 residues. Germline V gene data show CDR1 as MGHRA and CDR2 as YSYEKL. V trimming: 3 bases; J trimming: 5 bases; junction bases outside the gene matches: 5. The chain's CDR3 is CASSQMGQGLDTQYF. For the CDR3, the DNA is TGCGCCAGCAGCCAGATGGGACAGGGGTTAGATACGCAGTATTTT.

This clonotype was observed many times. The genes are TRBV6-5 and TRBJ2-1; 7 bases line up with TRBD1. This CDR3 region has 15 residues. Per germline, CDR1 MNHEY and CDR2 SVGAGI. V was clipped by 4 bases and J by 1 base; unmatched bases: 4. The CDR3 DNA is TGTGCCAGCAGTTCCGGGACAGATTCCTACAATGAGCAGTTCTTC. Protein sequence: CASSSGTDSYNEQFF.

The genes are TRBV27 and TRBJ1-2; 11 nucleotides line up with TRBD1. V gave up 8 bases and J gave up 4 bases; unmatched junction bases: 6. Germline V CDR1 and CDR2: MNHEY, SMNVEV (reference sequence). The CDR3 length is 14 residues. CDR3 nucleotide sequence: TGTGCCAGCGGTGGACAGGGGGCCGTCTATGGCTACACCTTC. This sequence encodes CASGGQGAVYGYTF.